These 27 T cell receptor beta chains came from one sample sequenced in a study of beta chain features in type 1 diabetes. General study results and limits: For Type 1 diabetes patients, all four CD4+ subsets carried TCRB CDR3s that were moderately but significantly shorter.

What was sequenced were expressed TCRB transcripts, since all of the isolated RNA had been reverse transcribed. Sequencing was performed with immunoSEQ multiplex PCR; in TCRdb, only in-frame clones are kept and a portion is missing. The sample contains around 280,000 clones, approximately 15% of which appear only once. No antigen has been assigned to these receptors. Sequenced: naive CD4+ T cells from blood. These receptors originate from a man between 18 and 29 years old with type 1 diabetes.

This clone was observed a single time. The V and J genes are TRBV10-3 and TRBJ2-7, with D unresolved. V lost 4 bases and J 3 bases, leaving 10 bases between the germline ends. From germline, CDR1 is ENHRY and CDR2 SYGVKD. There are 13 residues in the CDR3. The CDR3 nucleotides are TGTGCCATCAGTGCTTACAGTGACTACGAGCAGTACTTC. Amino acids: CAISAYSDYEQYF.

Concerning this clone itself: The sample carries other DNA sequences with the same CDR3. V and J are TRBV4-1 and TRBJ2-5; tentatively, D is TRBD2 (6 bases). Trimming pared 1 base from V and 7 bases from J, leaving 7 bases between. The V gene's germline CDR1 is MGHRA and CDR2 YSYEKL. The CDR3 covers 12 residues. As DNA, the CDR3 is TGCGCCAGCAGCCAAGTGGGGGGGACCCAGTACTTC. This sequence encodes CASSQVGGTQYF.

The chain couples TRBV6-5 to TRBJ2-6; perhaps TRBD1 as D (5 bases). The V and J ends lost 6 bases and 1 base respectively, with 10 bases between them. Germline V lookup: CDR1 MNHEY, CDR2 SVGAGI. CDR3 size: 15 residues. CDR3 nucleotides: TGTGCCAGCAGACAACCAGGGTCTGGGGCCAACGTCCTGACTTTC. This translates into CASRQPGSGANVLTF.

The chain uses TRBV12-5 and TRBJ2-2, with 8 bases matching TRBD2. The length of the CDR3 is 16 residues. The V gene's germline CDR1 is LGHNT and CDR2 FRNRAP. Losses at the gene ends were 6 bases for V and 1 base for J; bases not matched to a gene: 7. The CDR3 reads CASGSHGGVNTGELFF. CDR3 DNA sequence: TGTGCTAGTGGGTCCCACGGGGGGGTGAACACCGGGGAGCTGTTTTTT.

The V and J genes are TRBV10-3 and TRBJ2-2; the match to TRBD1 covers 12 bases. V gave up 6 bases and J gave up 3 bases; unmatched junction bases: 2. The germline V gene encodes CDR1 ENHRY and CDR2 SYGVKD. This CDR3 contains 15 residues. DNA for the CDR3: TGTGCCATCAGGGGACAGGGGGCTGACACCGGGGAGCTGTTTTTT. Protein sequence: CAIRGQGADTGELFF.

This clone was counted a few times. The gene calls are TRBV9 and TRBJ2-2; TRBD1 agrees at 7 bases. The CDR3 spans 17 residues. CDR1 is SGDLS and CDR2 is YYNGEE in the germline V gene. The junction had 13 bases not matched to a gene; V was cut back by 4 bases and J by 4 bases. In DNA, the CDR3 is TGTGCCAGCAGCCCCCAATCCCCCCGGACAGGCACCGGGGAGCTGTTTTTT. It translates to CASSPQSPRTGTGELFF.

This clone has more than one count but fewer than ten. The rearrangement links TRBV7-9 to TRBJ2-7; 11 positions agree with TRBD2. CDR3 length: 16 amino acids. V gave up 6 bases and J gave up 0 bases; unmatched junction bases: 7. Looked up from germline, CDR1 is SEHNR and CDR2 is FQNEAQ (reference sequence). As DNA, the CDR3 is TGTGCCAGCAGACACGGAACTAGCGGGAGCTCCTACGAGCAGTACTTC. Its protein product is CASRHGTSGSSYEQYF.

The rearrangement uses TRBV19 and TRBJ2-1, with TRBD2 as a possible D gene (6 bases). Trimming removed 8 bases from V and 9 bases from J, with 17 bases in between. Germline V gene lookup returns CDR1 LNHDA and CDR2 SQIVND (reference sequence). This CDR3 spans 13 amino acids. The CDR3 nucleotides read TGTGCCAGTTATACCGCCGGGAGCGGTGAGCAGTTCTTC. It encodes CASYTAGSGEQFF.

This clone was seen a handful of times. The V call is TRBV7-2, the J call TRBJ1-2; D is perhaps TRBD1 (6 bases). Germline V gives CDR1 SGHTA, CDR2 FQGNSA. There are 15 residues in the CDR3. The germline V and J ends were trimmed by 5 bases and 6 bases, with 19 bases remaining between them. The CDR3 loop is CASSPRTAPGDGYTF. The CDR3 DNA reads TGTGCCAGCAGCCCTCGGACAGCCCCCGGGGATGGCTACACCTTC.

The chain links TRBV7-2 to TRBJ1-2, with D uncertain. The CDR3 is 14 amino acids. Trimming left V 0 bases short and J 8 bases short, with 13 bases between. The germline CDR1 and CDR2 sequences are SGHTA and FQGNSA. The CDR3 spells CASSLAGDTRGYTF. The DNA for the CDR3 is TGTGCCAGCAGCTTAGCGGGAGATACACGGGGCTACACCTTC.

The rearrangement uses TRBV7-6 and TRBJ2-2; possible D gene TRBD1, 6 bases. CDR1 and CDR2 (germline): SGHVS, FNYEAQ. The CDR3 extends over 15 amino acids. Trimming pared 3 bases from V and 3 bases from J, leaving 11 bases between. This CDR3 reads CASSLGQGHTGELFF. The CDR3 region has the DNA TGTGCCAGCAGCTTGGGGCAGGGGCACACCGGGGAGCTGTTTTTT.

This clone was observed a handful of times. The rearrangement joins TRBV29-1 to TRBJ2-3; tentatively, D is TRBD2 (6 bases). The CDR3 is made up of 12 amino acids. Germline V gene data show CDR1 as SQVTM and CDR2 as ANQGSEA. Deletions cut 4 bases from V and 10 bases from J, with 15 bases between. CDR3 loop: CSVVAVGRPQYF. As DNA, the CDR3 is TGCAGCGTTGTAGCGGTGGGCAGGCCGCAGTATTTT.

This chain links TRBV5-1 with TRBJ2-5; 10 positions match TRBD1. From germline, CDR1 is SGHRS and CDR2 YFSETQ. The CDR3 consists of 15 residues. V lost 4 bases, J lost 5 bases, and 8 bases stayed unmatched. This chain's CDR3 is CASSRATGGVETQYF. Here the CDR3 DNA reads TGCGCCAGCAGCAGAGCGACAGGGGGCGTGGAGACCCAGTACTTC.

V and J are TRBV5-1 and TRBJ2-5; maybe TRBD1 (6 bases). Deletions cut 4 bases from V and 7 bases from J, with 17 bases between. CDR3 length equals 14 residues. From germline, CDR1 is SGHRS and CDR2 YFSETQ. The CDR3 protein is CASSRRDRGGTQYF. CDR3 DNA: TGCGCCAGCAGCCGTCGGGACCGAGGGGGGACCCAGTACTTC.

This clone was seen a few times. The rearrangement joins TRBV29-1 to TRBJ1-2; D is possibly TRBD1 (6 bases). V lost 4 bases and J lost 0, with 9 bases in between. This CDR3 spans 13 amino acids. Germline assignment: CDR1 SQVTM and CDR2 ANQGSEA. CDR3 amino acids: CSVGTATNYGYTF. In DNA, the CDR3 is TGCAGCGTTGGGACAGCTACTAACTATGGCTACACCTTC.

This chain links TRBV7-2 with TRBJ2-3, with TRBD1 identical over 12 bases. The CDR3 loop spans 14 amino acids. J was trimmed by 7 bases and V by 5 bases; bases with no gene match: 4. Germline loops: CDR1 SGHTA, CDR2 FQGNSA. The CDR3 loop reads CASSTGQGANTQYF. The DNA of the CDR3 is TGTGCCAGCAGCACGGGACAGGGGGCCAATACGCAGTATTTT.

A note on this clone: In the same sample, other DNA sequences code for this CDR3. The chain links TRBV5-1 to TRBJ2-3; D possibly corresponds to TRBD2 (6 bases). With 0 bases removed from V and 1 base from J, the gap between germline ends came to 9 bases. The CDR3 has 15 residues. The germline CDR1 and CDR2 sequences are SGHRS and YFSETQ. The DNA of the CDR3 is TGCGCCAGCAGCTTGGCAGGCGGGGGCACAGATACGCAGTATTTT. Translating gives CASSLAGGGTDTQYF.

The J gene is TRBJ1-4, the V gene TRBV19; 9 positions match TRBD1. V shed 5 bases and J 6 bases; nucleotides not matched to a gene: 4. CDR1 and CDR2 from the germline V gene are LNHDA and SQIVND (reference sequence). The CDR3 is 14 residues long. The CDR3 sequence: CASSSRQGDEKLFF. The CDR3 DNA sequence: TGTGCCAGTAGTTCCCGACAGGGGGATGAAAAACTGTTTTTT.

This clone was observed a handful of times. The chain recombines TRBV6-6 with TRBJ1-3; a weak D match, TRBD1 (6 bases). Trimming left V 2 bases short and J 0 bases short, with 8 bases between. Germline loops: CDR1 MNHNY, CDR2 SVGAGI (reference sequence). CDR3 length: 15 amino acids. The DNA of the CDR3 is TGTGCCAGCAGTTACACAGGGCGCTCTGGAAACACCATATATTTT. Amino acids: CASSYTGRSGNTIYF.

This sequence joins TRBV18 and TRBJ1-5; D may be TRBD1 (6 bases). Trimming cost V 4 bases and J 2 bases, with 9 bases left between them. Per the germline V gene, CDR1 is KGHSH and CDR2 is LQKENI. The CDR3 is 14 residues long. CDR3 in amino acids: CASSLRGGNQPQHF. The CDR3 DNA follows: TGTGCCAGCTCACTCAGGGGAGGCAATCAGCCCCAGCATTTT.

The V gene is TRBV14, the J gene TRBJ1-1; perhaps TRBD1 as D (6 bases). Germline CDR1 is SGHDN and CDR2 is FVKESK. The CDR3 has 14 amino acids. The ends were cut back, 5 bases at V and 1 base at J, with 11 bases in the middle. DNA for the CDR3: TGTGCCAGCAGCGAGCAGGGGCCGAACACTGAAGCTTTCTTT. Translated, it gives CASSEQGPNTEAFF.

The chain links TRBV18 to TRBJ2-1; 7 bases agree with TRBD1. CDR3 length equals 15 residues. Unmatched junction bases numbered 3, after V lost 4 bases and J lost 0 bases. Germline CDR1 is KGHSH and CDR2 is LQKENI. CDR3 in amino acids: CASSQGQSSYNEQFF. The CDR3 DNA reads TGTGCCAGCTCACAGGGACAGAGCTCCTACAATGAGCAGTTCTTC. The variable domain in full, completed from reference TRBV18 and TRBJ2-1, reads NAGVMQNPRHLVRRRGQEARLRCSPMKGHSHVYWYRQLPEEGLKFMVYLQKENIIDESGMPKERFSAEFPKEGPSILRIQQVVRGDSAAYFCASSQGQSSYNEQFFGPGTRLTVL.

V and J are TRBV6-6 and TRBJ2-7, with D uncertain. Trimming shortened V by 4 bases and J by 2 bases, and 15 bases separated the two germline ends. CDR3 length: 15 amino acids. From germline, CDR1 is MNHNY and CDR2 SVGAGI (reference sequence). In DNA, the CDR3 is TGTGCCAGCAGTTCCAGTCGCAGCGAAGCCTACGAGCAGTACTTC. It is translated as CASSSSRSEAYEQYF.

This clone was seen only a few times. The rearrangement joins TRBV28 to TRBJ1-1, with TRBD1 identical over 7 bases. V shed 10 bases and J 1 base; nucleotides not matched to a gene: 3. This CDR3 has 12 residues. CDR1 and CDR2 from the germline V gene are MDHEN and SYDVKM. In nucleotides, the CDR3 is TGTGCCAACAGGGGCGAGAACACTGAAGCTTTCTTT. It translates to CANRGENTEAFF.

The chain links TRBV6-5 to TRBJ1-4, with a weak D call TRBD1 (5 bases). V lost 6 bases to trimming and J lost 0 bases, with 8 bases between them. Germline V gene lookup returns CDR1 MNHEY and CDR2 SVGAGI. This CDR3 region has 14 residues. CDR3 amino acids: CASSPTATNEKLFF. The CDR3 DNA reads as TGTGCCAGCAGCCCGACAGCAACTAATGAAAAACTGTTTTTT.

This clone was recorded only once. The chain has TRBV19 and TRBJ1-5; tentative D call: TRBD1 (6 bases). This CDR3 has 15 amino acids. The germline gives CDR1 LNHDA, CDR2 SQIVND (reference sequence). V was shortened by 3 bases and J by 3 bases, with 12 bases between the two germline ends. This chain's CDR3 is CASSMGAGVNQPQHF. CDR3 nucleotide sequence: TGTGCCAGTAGTATGGGGGCAGGGGTCAATCAGCCCCAGCATTTT.

The chain has TRBV5-6 and TRBJ2-5, with 7 positions matching TRBD2. Germline CDR1 SGHDT, CDR2 YYEEEE. The CDR3 runs 17 residues. With 4 bases clipped from V and 0 bases from J, the junction kept 12 bases outside the gene matches. CDR3 nucleotide sequence: TGTGCCAGCAGCCATATGCTTAGTCGGGGGGACCAAGAGACCCAGTACTTC. It yields the protein CASSHMLSRGDQETQYF.